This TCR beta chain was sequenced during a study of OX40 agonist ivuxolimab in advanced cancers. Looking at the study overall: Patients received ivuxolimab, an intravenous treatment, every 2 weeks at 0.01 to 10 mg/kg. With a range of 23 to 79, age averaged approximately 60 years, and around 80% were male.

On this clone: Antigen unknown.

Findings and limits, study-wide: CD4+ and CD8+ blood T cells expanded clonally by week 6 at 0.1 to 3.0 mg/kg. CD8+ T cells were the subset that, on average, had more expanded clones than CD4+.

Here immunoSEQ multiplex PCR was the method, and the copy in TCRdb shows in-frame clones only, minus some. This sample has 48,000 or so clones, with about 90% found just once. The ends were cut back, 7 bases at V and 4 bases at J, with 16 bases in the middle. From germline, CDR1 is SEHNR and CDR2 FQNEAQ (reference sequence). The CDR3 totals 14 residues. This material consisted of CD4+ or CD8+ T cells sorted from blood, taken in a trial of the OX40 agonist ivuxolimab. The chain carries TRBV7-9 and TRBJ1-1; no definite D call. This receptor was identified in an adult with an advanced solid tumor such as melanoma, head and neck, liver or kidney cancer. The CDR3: CASTQSVGLTEAFF. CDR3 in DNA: TGTGCCAGCACCCAGTCGGTAGGGCTCACTGAAGCTTTCTTT. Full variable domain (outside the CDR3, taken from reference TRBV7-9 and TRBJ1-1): DTGVSQNPRHKITKRGQNVTFRCDPISEHNRLYWYRQTLGQGPEFLTYFQNEAQLEKSRLLSDRFSAERPKGSFSTLEIQRTEQGDSAMYLCASTQSVGLTEAFFGQGTRLTVV.